This entry features one TCR beta chain sequence. Its antigen is undetermined. Germline CDR1 SGHRS, CDR2 YFSETQ. Trimming took 3 bases from V and 4 from J, leaving 7 bases between them. The CDR3 contains 13 residues. This sample is drawn from a study of a mutant IDH1 vaccine in newly diagnosed glioma. Study summary: The V12 visit happened in week 35, and the V13 visit happened in week 47.

The time point denotes: week 35, safety follow-up. Vaccination comprised doses that each held 300 ug of mutant IDH1 20-mer peptide, plus topical imiquimod. Those who donated had recent WHO grade 3 or 4 IDH1-mutant, ATRX-lost astrocytomas. Using immunoSEQ multiplex PCR, the repertoire was profiled, and TCRdb retains in-frame clones only, with some absent. The repertoire holds approximately 50,000 clones, with roughly nine tenths as singletons. The material sequenced was PBMCs, taken from a glioma patient whose treatment included an IDH1 peptide vaccine. V and J are TRBV5-1 and TRBJ1-4; D ambiguous. The TCR comes from a middle-aged man with glioma. CDR3 in amino acids: CASSSGFNEKLFF. Here the CDR3 DNA reads TGCGCCAGCAGCTCCGGATTTAATGAAAAACTGTTTTTT. Full variable domain (missing parts from reference TRBV5-1 and TRBJ1-4): KAGVTQTPRYLIKTRGQQVTLSCSPISGHRSVSWYQQTPGQGLQFLFEYFSETQRNKGNFPGRFSGRQFSNSRSEMNVSTLELGDSALYLCASSSGFNEKLFFGSGTQLSVL.